The TCR beta chain described here comes from a study of blood T cells in healthy people across ages. The CDR3 extends over 17 amino acids. CDR1 SGHTA and CDR2 FQGTGA come from the germline V gene. This clonotype turned up a few times. PCR was performed a second time for roughly 7 to 11 cycles using a sample-barcoded 5' primer and a J-beta primer mix. Each CDR3 protein is one row after TCRdb ran MiXCR on the 5' RACE reads. The table has 600,000 to 800,000 distinct CDR3 sequences, 52% seen once; the top ten hold 13%. The rearrangement links TRBV7-3 to TRBJ2-1; 11 bases fit TRBD2. The J call may be incorrect, as the DNA end agrees better with TRBJ2-7. The clonotype comes from a woman older than 75 in good health. The material sequenced was blood. The CDR3 is CASSLSLTSGGDNEQYF. The DNA of the CDR3 is TGTGCCAGCAGCTTATCCCTAACTAGCGGGGGAGACAATGAGCAGTACTTC.